A selection of T cell receptor beta chains follows, all from one sample in a study of cytotoxic CD8 clonotypes in ibrutinib-treated CLL. Clones were sequenced by immunoSEQ multiplex PCR, and TCRdb holds only the in-frame ones, with some missing. The data hold some 290,000 clones, with 80% observed a single time. The sample consisted of PBMCs, taken before ibrutinib treatment. These TCRs come from a human donor with chronic lymphocytic leukemia. The conserved cysteine and the conserved F or W are not part of the CDR3 here. Each record gives: J gene, CDR3 length, V gene, CDR3 protein.

J gene: TRBJ1-4; CDR3 length: 13; V gene: TRBV6-5; CDR3 protein: ASSYYRAFNEKLF
J gene: TRBJ1-6; CDR3 length: 10; V gene: TRBV25-1; CDR3 protein: ASSQGGSPLH
J gene: TRBJ2-5; CDR3 length: 12; V gene: TRBV5-4; CDR3 protein: ASSLWTGRETQY
J gene: TRBJ2-7; CDR3 length: 10; V gene: TRBV5-6; CDR3 protein: ASSYGPYEQY
J gene: TRBJ2-1; CDR3 length: 11; V gene: TRBV27; CDR3 protein: ASSTHGRGEQF
J gene: TRBJ2-2; CDR3 length: 17; V gene: TRBV11-2; CDR3 protein: ASSSPADRQGPYTGELF
J gene: TRBJ2-7; CDR3 length: 14; V gene: TRBV28; CDR3 protein: ASSLYARAGSYEQY
J gene: TRBJ1-2; CDR3 length: 11; V gene: TRBV29-1; CDR3 protein: SVQGARGYGYT
J gene: TRBJ2-3; CDR3 length: 14; V gene: TRBV4-1; CDR3 protein: ASSQDRIPAADTQY
J gene: TRBJ1-2; CDR3 length: 11; V gene: TRBV4-2; CDR3 protein: ASSQGTGVGYT
J gene: TRBJ1-2; CDR3 length: 11; V gene: TRBV10-3; CDR3 protein: AISDSQGYGYT
J gene: TRBJ2-1; CDR3 length: 16; V gene: TRBV9; CDR3 protein: ASSVAGSGNVKRNEQF
J gene: TRBJ1-5; CDR3 length: 14; V gene: TRBV10-3; CDR3 protein: AISDSGQGVSQPQH
J gene: TRBJ2-2; CDR3 length: 13; V gene: TRBV7-6; CDR3 protein: ASSRREGSTGELF
J gene: TRBJ2-7; CDR3 length: 9; V gene: TRBV6-5; CDR3 protein: ASKRQHEQY
J gene: TRBJ2-2; CDR3 length: 14; V gene: TRBV18; CDR3 protein: ASSLTSGSRGGELF